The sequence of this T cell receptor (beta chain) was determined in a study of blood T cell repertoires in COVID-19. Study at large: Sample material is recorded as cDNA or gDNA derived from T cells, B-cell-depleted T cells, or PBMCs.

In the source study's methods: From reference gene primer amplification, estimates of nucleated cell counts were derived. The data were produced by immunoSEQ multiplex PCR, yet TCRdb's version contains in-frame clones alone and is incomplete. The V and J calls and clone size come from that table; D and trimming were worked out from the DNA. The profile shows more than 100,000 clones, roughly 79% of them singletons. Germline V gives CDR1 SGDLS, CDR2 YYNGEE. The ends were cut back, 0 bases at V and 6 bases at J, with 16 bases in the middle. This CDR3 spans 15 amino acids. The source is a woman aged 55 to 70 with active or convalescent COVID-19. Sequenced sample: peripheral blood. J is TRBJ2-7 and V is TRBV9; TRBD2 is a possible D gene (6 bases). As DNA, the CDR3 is TGTGCCAGCAGCGTAGGGGGACTGGGGCATGCCGAGCAGTACTTC. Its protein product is CASSVGGLGHAEQYF.